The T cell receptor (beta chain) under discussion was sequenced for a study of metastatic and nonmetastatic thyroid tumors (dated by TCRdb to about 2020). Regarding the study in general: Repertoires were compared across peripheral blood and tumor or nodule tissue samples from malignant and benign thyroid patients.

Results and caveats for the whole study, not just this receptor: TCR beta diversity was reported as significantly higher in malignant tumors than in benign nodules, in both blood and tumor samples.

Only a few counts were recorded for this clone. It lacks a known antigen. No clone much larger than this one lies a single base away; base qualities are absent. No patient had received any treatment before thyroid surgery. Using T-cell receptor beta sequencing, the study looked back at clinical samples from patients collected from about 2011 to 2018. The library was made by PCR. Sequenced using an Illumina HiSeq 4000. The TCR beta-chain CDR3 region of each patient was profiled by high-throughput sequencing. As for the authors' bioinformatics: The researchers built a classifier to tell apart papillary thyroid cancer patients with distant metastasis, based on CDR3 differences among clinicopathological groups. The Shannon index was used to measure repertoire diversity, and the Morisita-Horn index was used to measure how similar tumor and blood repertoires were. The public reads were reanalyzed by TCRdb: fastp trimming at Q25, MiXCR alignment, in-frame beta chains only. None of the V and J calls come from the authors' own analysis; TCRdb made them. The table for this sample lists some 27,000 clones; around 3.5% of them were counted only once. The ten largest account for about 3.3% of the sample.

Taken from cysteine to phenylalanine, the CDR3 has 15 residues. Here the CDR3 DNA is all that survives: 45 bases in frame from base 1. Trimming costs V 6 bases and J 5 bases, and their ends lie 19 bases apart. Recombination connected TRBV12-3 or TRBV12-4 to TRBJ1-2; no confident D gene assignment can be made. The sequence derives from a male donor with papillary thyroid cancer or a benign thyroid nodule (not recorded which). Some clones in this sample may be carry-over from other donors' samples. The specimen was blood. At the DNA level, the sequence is TGTGCCAGCAGCCCCCTTGACTATGTGGCATATGGCTACACCTTC. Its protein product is CASSPLDYVAYGYTF.